A selection of T cell receptor beta chains follows, all from one sample in a study of blood T cell repertoires in COVID-19. The assay was immunoSEQ multiplex PCR, and TCRdb's table has in-frame clones only and misses some. The sample contains around 120,000 clones, around three quarters of which appear only once. The sequenced sample was peripheral blood. These receptor sequences come from a woman of 80 years or more with acute or convalescent COVID-19. Each CDR3 is given with its conserved first and last residue. The order of the fields is V gene, D gene, clone size, J gene, CDR3 protein, CDR3 DNA. D genes are given only for firm matches. Some rows mark clone size as missing; the rest say once, few, many or name a class of expanded clone.

TRBV7-9	TRBD1	NA	TRBJ1-4	CASRGGQEKLFF	TGTGCCAGCAGGGGGGGACAGGAAAAACTGTTTTTT
TRBV18	NA	NA	TRBJ1-2	CASSPSGDGYTF	TGTGCCAGCTCACCATCGGGGGATGGCTACACCTTC
TRBV5-1	TRBD1	NA	TRBJ1-2	CASSSQGANYGYTF	TGCGCCAGCAGCTCACAGGGGGCTAACTATGGCTACACCTTC
TRBV6-5	TRBD2	NA	TRBJ2-1	CASSLSGRAYNEQFF	TGTGCCAGCAGTTTGAGCGGGAGGGCATACAATGAGCAGTTCTTC
TRBV29-1	NA	NA	TRBJ1-1	CSVEVSGGRTEAFF	TGCAGCGTTGAAGTGTCAGGAGGACGGACTGAAGCTTTCTTT
TRBV2	NA	NA	TRBJ2-5	CAIIRDTLGPQETQYF	TGTGCCATCATCCGGGACACCCTTGGCCCCCAAGAGACCCAGTACTTC
TRBV5-1	NA	NA	TRBJ2-7	CASSLMGDHSYEQYF	TGCGCCAGCAGCCTCATGGGCGATCATTCCTACGAGCAGTACTTC
TRBV7-6	NA	NA	TRBJ2-5	CASSLDTQETQYF	TGTGCCAGCAGCTTAGACACCCAAGAGACCCAGTACTTC
TRBV2	NA	NA	TRBJ2-1	CASSNFQQVNEQFF	TGTGCCAGCAGTAACTTCCAACAGGTCAATGAGCAGTTCTTC
TRBV30	NA	NA	TRBJ1-6	CAWSVSGGGPPLHF	TGTGCCTGGAGTGTATCTGGAGGCGGCCCCCCCCTCCACTTT
TRBV7-2	TRBD2	once	TRBJ2-3	CASSLLRGVTDTQYF	TGTGCCAGCAGCTTACTGCGGGGGGTTACAGATACGCAGTATTTT
TRBV25-1	NA	NA	TRBJ2-5	CASSDFRGTLQTQYF	TGTGCCAGCAGTGACTTCAGGGGCACTCTCCAGACCCAGTACTTC
TRBV27	TRBD2	NA	TRBJ2-7	CASRPNSGGPSYEQYF	TGTGCCAGCAGACCCAATAGCGGGGGACCTTCCTACGAGCAGTACTTC
TRBV2	TRBD1	NA	TRBJ1-4	CASSAGTAGEKLFF	TGTGCCAGCAGTGCCGGGACAGCAGGTGAAAAACTGTTTTTT
TRBV24-1	TRBD1	NA	TRBJ1-4	CATGTERNEKLFF	TGTGCCACTGGGACAGAAAGAAATGAAAAACTGTTTTTT
TRBV10-3	NA	NA	TRBJ2-7	CARRVTEYEQYF	TGTGCCAGACGGGTGACCGAATACGAGCAGTACTTC
TRBV19	NA	NA	TRBJ2-7	CASSKTATYEQYF	TGTGCCAGTAGTAAGACAGCAACCTACGAGCAGTACTTC
TRBV19	TRBD1	NA	TRBJ2-2	CASSDREYTGELFF	TGTGCCAGTAGTGACAGGGAATACACCGGGGAGCTGTTTTTT
TRBV4-3	NA	NA	TRBJ2-6	CASSQVLGATSGANVLTF	TGCGCCAGCAGCCAAGTCCTGGGGGCCACCTCTGGGGCCAACGTCCTGACTTTC
TRBV20-1	TRBD1	NA	TRBJ2-1	CSASGDRGYNEQFF	TGCAGTGCTAGTGGCGACAGGGGATACAATGAGCAGTTCTTC
TRBV7-2	TRBD1	NA	TRBJ1-1	CASSLQGGNTEAFF	TGTGCCAGCAGCCTTCAGGGGGGGAACACTGAAGCTTTCTTT
TRBV15	TRBD1	NA	TRBJ1-1	CATSRDPGQGTEAFF	TGTGCCACCAGCAGAGATCCGGGACAGGGCACTGAAGCTTTCTTT
TRBV4-3	NA	NA	TRBJ1-1	CASSQEGAAIEAFF	TGCGCCAGCAGCCAAGAAGGGGCAGCCATCGAAGCTTTCTTT
TRBV5-1	TRBD1	NA	TRBJ2-2	CASSKGQGQSGELFF	TGCGCCAGCAGCAAGGGACAGGGGCAATCCGGGGAGCTGTTTTTT
TRBV2	NA	NA	TRBJ1-1	CASQLTGRTEAFF	TGTGCCAGCCAACTGACAGGAAGAACTGAAGCTTTCTTT
TRBV5-1	TRBD1	NA	TRBJ1-2	CASSLQQGGYGYTF	TGCGCCAGCAGCTTGCAACAGGGGGGCTATGGCTACACCTTC
TRBV29-1	NA	NA	TRBJ1-1	CSVEAQPRGTEAFF	TGCAGCGTTGAAGCTCAGCCAAGAGGCACTGAAGCTTTCTTT
TRBV9	NA	NA	TRBJ2-2	CASSSPGNTGELFF	TGTGCCAGCAGCTCCCCAGGGAACACCGGGGAGCTGTTTTTT
TRBV28	NA	few	TRBJ2-7	CASSSASVLRYEQYF	TGTGCCAGCAGTTCGGCTAGCGTGCTCCGCTACGAGCAGTACTTC
TRBV14	NA	NA	TRBJ1-2	CASSYEINYGYTF	TGTGCCAGCAGCTACGAGATCAACTATGGCTACACCTTC
TRBV6-7	NA	NA	TRBJ2-1	CASRNPPGLIYNEQFF	TGTGCCAGCAGGAACCCACCGGGACTTATATACAATGAGCAGTTCTTC
TRBV2	NA	once	TRBJ2-1	CASKPGDTNEQFF	TGTGCCAGCAAGCCAGGGGACACCAATGAGCAGTTCTTC
TRBV5-5	NA	NA	TRBJ1-6	CASTPEGTTNNSPLHF	TGTGCCAGCACCCCGGAGGGGACCACAAATAATTCACCCCTCCACTTT
TRBV18	TRBD1	NA	TRBJ2-7	CASSRDRVEEQYF	TGTGCCAGCTCACGGGACAGGGTGGAAGAGCAGTACTTC
TRBV9	NA	NA	TRBJ1-5	CASSVGSDQPQHF	TGTGCCAGCTCGGTGGGGAGTGATCAGCCCCAGCATTTT
TRBV4-2	TRBD1	once	TRBJ1-4	CASSRGTGGSNEKLFF	TGTGCCAGCAGCCGAGGGACAGGGGGGTCTAATGAAAAACTGTTTTTT
TRBV19	NA	NA	TRBJ1-5	CASRTQGRGNQPQHF	TGTGCCAGTAGGACACAGGGAAGAGGCAATCAGCCCCAGCATTTT
TRBV7-2	NA	NA	TRBJ2-3	CASSFRVPSDTQYF	TGTGCCAGCAGCTTTCGTGTCCCGTCGGATACGCAGTATTTT
TRBV28	NA	NA	TRBJ1-5	CASSSLRVWNQPQHF	TGTGCCAGCAGCTCCCTCAGGGTATGGAATCAGCCCCAGCATTTT
TRBV6-5	NA	NA	TRBJ1-5	CAGSPGYSNQPQHF	TGTGCCGGATCCCCGGGTTATAGCAATCAGCCCCAGCATTTT
TRBV9	NA	NA	TRBJ1-2	CASTQGAQPGYGYTF	TGTGCCAGCACCCAGGGCGCCCAGCCTGGCTATGGCTACACCTTC